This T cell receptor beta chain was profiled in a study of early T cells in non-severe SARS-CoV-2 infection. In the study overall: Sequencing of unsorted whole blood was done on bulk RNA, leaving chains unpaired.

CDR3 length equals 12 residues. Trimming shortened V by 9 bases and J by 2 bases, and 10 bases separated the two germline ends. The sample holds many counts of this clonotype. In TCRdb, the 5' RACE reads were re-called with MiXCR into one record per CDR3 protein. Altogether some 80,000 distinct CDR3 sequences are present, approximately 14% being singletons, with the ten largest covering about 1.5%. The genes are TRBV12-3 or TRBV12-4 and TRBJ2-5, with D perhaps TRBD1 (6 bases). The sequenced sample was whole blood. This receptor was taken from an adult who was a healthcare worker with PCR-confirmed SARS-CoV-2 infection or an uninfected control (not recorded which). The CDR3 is CASGQLQETQYF. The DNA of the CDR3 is TGTGCCAGTGGACAGCTACAAGAGACCCAGTACTTC.